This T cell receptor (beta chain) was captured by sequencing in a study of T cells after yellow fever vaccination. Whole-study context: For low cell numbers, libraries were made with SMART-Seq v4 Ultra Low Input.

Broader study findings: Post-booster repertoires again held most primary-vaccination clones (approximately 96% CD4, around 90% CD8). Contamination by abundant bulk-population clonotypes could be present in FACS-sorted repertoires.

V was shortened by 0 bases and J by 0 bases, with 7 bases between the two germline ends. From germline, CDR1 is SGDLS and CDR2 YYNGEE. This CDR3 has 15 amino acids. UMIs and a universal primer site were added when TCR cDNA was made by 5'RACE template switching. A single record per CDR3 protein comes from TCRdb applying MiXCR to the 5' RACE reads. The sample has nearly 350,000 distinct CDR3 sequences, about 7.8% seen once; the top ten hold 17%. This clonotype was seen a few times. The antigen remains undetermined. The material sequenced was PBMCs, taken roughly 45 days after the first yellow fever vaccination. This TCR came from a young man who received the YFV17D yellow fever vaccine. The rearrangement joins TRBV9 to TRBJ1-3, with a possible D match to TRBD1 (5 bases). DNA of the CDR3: TGTGCCAGCAGCGTAGGGGACTTCTCTGGAAACACCATATATTTT. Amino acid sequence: CASSVGDFSGNTIYF.